What follows is one T cell receptor beta chain and its context. Its antigen is not identified. Treatment here: some 19 received Ad26.COV2.S at low or high dose, single or two shots; a few received placebo; per-sample allocation not given. Day 63 after the first injection of vaccine or placebo was the sampling time. The vaccine antigen was prefusion-stabilized Wuhan SARS-CoV-2 spike. CDR3 length equals 16 residues. V was clipped by 4 bases and J by 2 bases; unmatched bases: 8. CDR1 is ENHRY and CDR2 is SYGVKD in the germline V gene. The source of the sample is a study of Ad26.COV2.S vaccination and SARS-CoV-2 variants. The study's findings and limits: Spike-specific TCR breadth was greater in vaccine than placebo recipients. In vaccinated individuals, spike-specific CD8+ and CD4+ T cell responses reportedly displayed substantial breadth.

Clones were read by immunoSEQ multiplex PCR, and TCRdb kept only the in-frame ones, dropping some. The sample includes under 600,000 clones, about 89% of them seen just once. The chain is built from TRBV10-3 and TRBJ2-5, with 9 bases lining up with TRBD2. The specimen was peripheral blood, collected in a trial of Ad26.COV2.S vaccine versus placebo. The TCR originated in a person aged 18-60 years who received the Ad26.COV2.S COVID-19 vaccine or a placebo. Here the CDR3 DNA reads TGTGCCATCAGTGGAGCGACTAGCGGACAACAAGAGACCCAGTACTTC. Translated, it gives CAISGATSGQQETQYF.